The entry that follows covers one T cell receptor beta chain sequence. No antigen is known for it. The sample originates from a study of T cell responses to AZD1222 COVID-19 vaccine. Notes on the study in general: Spike-spanning, vaccine-associated CD4 TCRs were dominant at 160-218 and 743-854. Receipt of two AZD1222 doses was followed by a rise in Spike-specific TCR breadth and depth. Reports say nearly half of spike-specific TCRs go after unmutated variant regions.

The repertoire was sequenced with immunoSEQ multiplex PCR; TCRdb's copy has only in-frame clones and lacks some. The data hold 100,000 to 120,000 clones, with 94% observed a single time. The germline V and J ends were trimmed by 7 bases and 6 bases, with 21 bases remaining between them. CDR3 size: 15 residues. Germline assignment: CDR1 LGHDT and CDR2 YNNKEL (reference sequence). The rearrangement links TRBV3-1 (or the pseudogene TRBV3-2) to TRBJ1-2; possible D gene TRBD1, 5 bases. The sequencing here drew on peripheral blood, taken 28 days after the second AZD1222 dose. The TCR comes from an adult who received the AZD1222 COVID-19 vaccine. The CDR3 region has the DNA TGTGCCAGCATCCCCTCGTCGGGGGGAGCCGATGGCTACACCTTC. Its protein product is CASIPSSGGADGYTF.